This T cell receptor (beta chain) was sequenced during a study of blood T cells in healthy people across ages. The CDR3 is made up of 15 amino acids. CDR1 MNHNS and CDR2 SASEGT come from the germline V gene. V lost 4 bases, J lost 3 bases, and 5 bases stayed unmatched. Concerning this clonotype: The CDR3 does not end in the conserved phenylalanine or tryptophan, so this is likely a read error.

A second PCR of about 7 to 12 cycles used a sample-barcoded 5' primer and a J-beta primer mix. TCRdb re-derived calls from the 5' RACE reads in MiXCR, one entry per CDR3 protein. The table includes approximately 580,000 distinct CDR3 sequences, about 25% detected once. A further study also used this sample, focusing on T cells of mothers and their children.

This TCR came from a boy between 5 and 17 years old in good health. Input material: blood. The chain carries TRBV6-1 and TRBJ2-7; 11 nucleotides line up with TRBD1. The CDR3 reads CASSGRTGGDYEQYL. In DNA form, the CDR3 reads TGTGCCAGCAGTGGACGGACAGGGGGCGACTACGAGCAGTACCTC.